The T cell receptor (beta chain) described here comes from a study of beta chain features in type 1 diabetes. Study results and caveats: Across all four CD4+ subsets, people with type 1 diabetes showed modestly shorter TCRB CDR3s.

Details on this clone: What it recognizes is unknown.

TCRB transcripts that were expressed got sequenced, as all of the isolated RNA had been reverse transcribed. Sequencing was performed with immunoSEQ multiplex PCR; in TCRdb, only in-frame clones are kept and a portion is missing. This sample yields some 190,000 clones, of which 6% to 9% are seen a single time; under 0.6% belongs to the top ten. This TCR derives from a young man with type 1 diabetes. Sequences were obtained from central memory CD4+ T cells from blood.

For the CDR3, the DNA is TGTGCCAGCTGTTCCGCCGGGACAGACACAGATACGCAGTATTTT. Protein product: CASCSAGTDTDTQYF. This chain joins TRBV28 and TRBJ2-3; TRBD1 agrees at 7 bases. The J segment lost 2 bases and the V segment lost 8 bases, leaving 10 bases of the junction unmatched. CDR1 is MDHEN, CDR2 SYDVKM, per germline. The CDR3 is 15 amino acids.